The 16 T cell receptor beta chains reported below all come from one sample, sequenced in a study of T-cell reconstitution after alpha-beta-depleted transplantation in children. Unique molecular identifiers featured in how the TCRbeta library was prepared. TCRdb reprocessed the PCR reads via MiXCR and lists one record per CDR3 protein. The table lists under 250,000 distinct CDR3 sequences, around 7% of them singletons. Specimen: PBMCs, collected before TCRalphabeta/CD19-depleted stem cell transplant. The receptors stem from a boy between 2 and 10 years old with acute lymphoblastic leukemia, due to receive a stem cell transplant.

This clonotype was counted at least ten times. This chain links TRBV6-2 or TRBV6-3 with TRBJ2-3; 8 bases line up with TRBD1. The CDR3 is 17 amino acids. With 2 bases clipped from V and 6 bases from J, the junction kept 13 bases outside the gene matches. Germline V gene data show CDR1 as MNHEY and CDR2 as SVGEGT. The CDR3 nucleotides are TGTGCCAGCAGTTACAAAGGGACAGGCCTCATCCCCGATACGCAGTATTTT. It specifies CASSYKGTGLIPDTQYF.

This clonotype has more than one count but fewer than ten. The chain carries TRBV4-2 and TRBJ2-7, with 8 bases matching TRBD2. This CDR3 region has 15 residues. V was clipped by 1 base and J by 3 bases; unmatched bases: 5. CDR1 is LGHNA and CDR2 is YNFKEQ in the germline V gene. The CDR3 here is CASSQGNSGDYEQYF. The CDR3 DNA is TGTGCCAGCAGCCAAGGGAATAGCGGGGACTACGAGCAGTACTTC.

As to this clonotype: This may be a read error: a much more frequent sequence differs by one nucleotide. V is TRBV29-1 and J is TRBJ2-1; D perhaps matches TRBD1 (6 bases). The germline gives CDR1 SQVTM, CDR2 ANQGSEA. There are 12 residues in the CDR3. This chain's CDR3 is CSGNRVGNDQFF. CDR3 bases: TGCAGCGGTAACAGGGTTGGAAATGACCAGTTCTTC.

The genes are TRBV5-1 and TRBJ1-5, with a weak D call TRBD1 (5 bases). Germline CDR1 SGHRS, CDR2 YFSETQ. The length of the CDR3 is 13 residues. The V gene lost 7 bases and the J gene lost 1 base, with 9 bases spanning the gap. CDR3 loop: CASREGSNQPQHF. CDR3 coding DNA: TGCGCCAGCCGGGAGGGGAGCAATCAGCCCCAGCATTTT.

The sample holds many counts of this clonotype. The gene calls are TRBV4-2 and TRBJ1-3, with D perhaps matching TRBD1 (6 bases). Trimming took off 4 bases at V and 0 bases at J, with 16 bases between the two ends. The CDR3 loop spans 17 amino acids. Germline V CDR1 and CDR2: LGHNA, YNFKEQ. CDR3 sequence (DNA): TGTGCCAGCAGCCGACAGACCCGGGACACCTCTGGAAACACCATATATTTT. It specifies CASSRQTRDTSGNTIYF.

This clonotype was seen at least ten times. This rearrangement joins TRBV7-8 to TRBJ2-7, with 7 bases matching TRBD1. CDR1 is SGHVS, CDR2 FQNEAQ, per germline. V was pared by 4 bases and J by 2 bases, with 11 bases of the junction left unmatched. The CDR3 is made up of 16 amino acids. The CDR3: CASSSHGQAKPYEQYF. CDR3 DNA: TGTGCCAGCAGCTCCCATGGACAGGCCAAGCCCTACGAGCAGTACTTC. Full variable domain (remainder filled in from reference TRBV7-8 and TRBJ2-7): GAGVSQSPRYKVAKRGQDVALRCDPISGHVSLFWYQQALGQGPEFLTYFQNEAQLDKSGLPSDRFFAERPEGSVSTLKIQRTQQEDSAVYLCASSSHGQAKPYEQYFGPGTRLTVT.

The chain combines TRBV7-6 with TRBJ1-1; possibly TRBD1 for D (6 bases). The CDR3 is 14 amino acids. The germline V gene has CDR1 SGHVS and CDR2 FNYEAQ. V lost 3 bases and J 1 base, leaving 9 bases between the germline ends. The CDR3 coding sequence is TGTGCCAGCAGCTTCTTACAGGGGAACACTGAAGCTTTCTTT. It is translated as CASSFLQGNTEAFF.

About this clonotype: At one end, the junction sequence differs from germline, possibly due to a read error. V usage is TRBV27 and J usage is TRBJ1-1; no clear D. Germline V CDR1 and CDR2: MNHEY, SMNVEV (reference sequence). This CDR3 has 13 residues. The CDR3: CASSLSPSTQAFF. CDR3 sequence (DNA): TGTGCCAGCAGTTTATCGCCCAGCACTCAAGCTTTCTTT.

This clonotype was detected many times. The CDR3 reads CASSLEGGSYNEQFF. CDR3 sequence (DNA): TGTGCCAGCAGCTTAGAAGGGGGGTCCTACAATGAGCAGTTCTTC. This chain connects TRBV7-8 to TRBJ2-1, with D tentatively TRBD1 or TRBD2 (6 bases each). CDR1 is SGHVS and CDR2 is FQNEAQ in the germline V gene. CDR3 size: 15 residues. Trimming left V 1 base short and J 1 base short, with 8 bases between. The full variable domain, in which reference TRBV7-8 and TRBJ2-1 provide the parts outside the CDR3, is GAGVSQSPRYKVAKRGQDVALRCDPISGHVSLFWYQQALGQGPEFLTYFQNEAQLDKSGLPSDRFFAERPEGSVSTLKIQRTQQEDSAVYLCASSLEGGSYNEQFFGPGTRLTVL.

This clonotype was recorded at least ten times. The genes are TRBV4-2 and TRBJ2-2, with no clear D. Trimming stripped 1 base from V and 3 bases from J, with 6 bases between. The CDR3 spans 14 residues. Germline V gene lookup returns CDR1 LGHNA and CDR2 YNFKEQ. The CDR3 DNA sequence: TGTGCCAGCAGCCAAGTGACGGACACCGGGGAGCTGTTTTTT. Its translation: CASSQVTDTGELFF.

Many counts were recorded for this clonotype. The chain combines TRBV28 with TRBJ2-7, with 10 positions matching TRBD1. Per germline, CDR1 MDHEN and CDR2 SYDVKM. This CDR3 comprises 15 residues. V lost 5 bases, J lost 4 bases, and 8 bases stayed unmatched. The CDR3 coding sequence is TGTGCCAGCAGTACCACGACAGGGGGCTTTTACGAGCAGTACTTC. Protein product: CASSTTTGGFYEQYF.

This clonotype has ten or more counts. The chain employs TRBV7-2 and TRBJ2-1; D might be TRBD2 (5 bases). The CDR3 extends over 14 amino acids. Trimming shortened V by 1 base and J by 7 bases, and 11 bases separated the two germline ends. Germline V gene data show CDR1 as SGHTA and CDR2 as FQGNSA. As DNA, the CDR3 is TGTGCCAGCAGCTTAGGGCTAGCTCATAATGAGCAGTTCTTC. Protein product: CASSLGLAHNEQFF.

This clonotype was picked up many times. V is TRBV7-2 and J is TRBJ2-3; possibly TRBD2 for D (7 bases). Germline CDR1 is SGHTA and CDR2 is FQGNSA. The CDR3 has 16 amino acids. The V end lost 1 base, the J end lost 1 base, and 12 bases lay between the germline ends. CDR3 in amino acids: CASSLDRGGGTDTQYF. Written as DNA, the CDR3 is TGTGCCAGCAGCTTAGACCGCGGGGGCGGCACAGATACGCAGTATTTT.

This clonotype was seen many times. V and J are TRBV7-9 and TRBJ1-5, with TRBD1 matching over 7 bases. The J segment lost 7 bases and the V segment lost 3 bases, leaving 6 bases of the junction unmatched. The CDR3 is 14 amino acids. CDR1 and CDR2 from the germline V gene are SEHNR and FQNEAQ (reference sequence). The CDR3 DNA follows: TGTGCCAGCAGCTTGCCGGGAGGGGGCCAGCCCCAGCATTTT. Its protein is CASSLPGGGQPQHF.

The sample holds many counts of this clonotype. This chain joins TRBV7-9 and TRBJ2-7, with D hard to call. CDR1 SEHNR and CDR2 FQNEAQ come from the germline V gene (reference sequence). Trimming cost V 2 bases and J 7 bases, with 9 bases left between them. The length of the CDR3 is 12 residues. The CDR3, as DNA: TGTGCCAGCAGCTTAAGCGTCCGGGAGCAGTACTTC. It specifies CASSLSVREQYF.

There are many counts of this clonotype. The chain couples TRBV12-3 or TRBV12-4 to TRBJ2-5, with D possibly TRBD1 on 6 matching bases. The germline V and J ends were trimmed by 6 bases and 3 bases, with 14 bases remaining between them. The CDR3 loop spans 14 amino acids. CDR3 sequence: CASSRTGTKETQYF. As DNA, the CDR3 is TGTGCCAGCAGCCGAACCGGGACAAAAGAGACCCAGTACTTC.